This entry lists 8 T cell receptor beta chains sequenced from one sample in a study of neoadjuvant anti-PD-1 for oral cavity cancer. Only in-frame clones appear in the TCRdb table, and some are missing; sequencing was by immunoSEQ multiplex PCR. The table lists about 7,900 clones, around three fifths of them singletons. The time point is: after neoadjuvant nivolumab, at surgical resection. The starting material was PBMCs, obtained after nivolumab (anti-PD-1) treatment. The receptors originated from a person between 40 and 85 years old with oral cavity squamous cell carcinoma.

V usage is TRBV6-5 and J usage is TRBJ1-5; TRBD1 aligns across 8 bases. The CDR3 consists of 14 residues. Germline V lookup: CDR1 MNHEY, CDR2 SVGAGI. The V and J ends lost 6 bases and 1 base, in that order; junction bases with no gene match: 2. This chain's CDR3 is CASRQGVSNQPQHF. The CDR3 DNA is TGTGCCAGCAGACAGGGGGTGAGCAATCAGCCCCAGCATTTT.

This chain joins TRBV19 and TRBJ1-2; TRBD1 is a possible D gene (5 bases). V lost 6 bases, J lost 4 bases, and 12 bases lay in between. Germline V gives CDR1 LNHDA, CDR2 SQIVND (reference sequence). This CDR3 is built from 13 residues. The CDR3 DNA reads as TGTGCCAGTAGCCGCCAGGGAGTCTATGGCTACACCTTC. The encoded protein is CASSRQGVYGYTF.

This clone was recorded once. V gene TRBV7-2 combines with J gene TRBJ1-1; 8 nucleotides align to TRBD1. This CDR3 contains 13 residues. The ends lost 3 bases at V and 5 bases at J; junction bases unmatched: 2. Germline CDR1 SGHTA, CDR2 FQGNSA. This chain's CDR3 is CASSFRDRTEAFF. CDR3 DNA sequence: TGTGCCAGCAGCTTTCGGGACAGGACTGAAGCTTTCTTT.

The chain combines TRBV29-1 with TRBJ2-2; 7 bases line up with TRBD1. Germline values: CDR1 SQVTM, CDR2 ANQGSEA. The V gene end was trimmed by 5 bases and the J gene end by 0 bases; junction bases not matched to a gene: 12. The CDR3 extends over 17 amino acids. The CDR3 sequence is CSVLSTGTAANTGELFF. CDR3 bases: TGCAGCGTTCTTTCTACCGGGACAGCTGCGAACACCGGGGAGCTGTTTTTT.

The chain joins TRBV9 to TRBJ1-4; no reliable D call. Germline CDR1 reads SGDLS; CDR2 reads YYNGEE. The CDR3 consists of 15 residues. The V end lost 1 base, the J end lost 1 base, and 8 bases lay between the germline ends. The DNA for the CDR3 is TGTGCCAGCAGCGTAACGGGGAAAACTAATGAAAAACTGTTTTTT. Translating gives CASSVTGKTNEKLFF.

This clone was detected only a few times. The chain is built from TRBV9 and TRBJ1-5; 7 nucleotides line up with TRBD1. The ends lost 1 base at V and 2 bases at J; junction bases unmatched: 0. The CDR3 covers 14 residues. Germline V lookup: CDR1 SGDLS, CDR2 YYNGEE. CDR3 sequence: CASSVTGGNQPQHF. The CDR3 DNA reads TGTGCCAGCAGCGTAACAGGGGGCAATCAGCCCCAGCATTTT.

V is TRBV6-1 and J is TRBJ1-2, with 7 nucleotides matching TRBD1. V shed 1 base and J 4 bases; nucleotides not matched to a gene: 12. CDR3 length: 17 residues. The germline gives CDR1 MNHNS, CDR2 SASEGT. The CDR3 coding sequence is TGTGCCAGCAGTGAAGATATTCCGGGACAGCGACCCTATGGCTACACCTTC. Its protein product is CASSEDIPGQRPYGYTF.

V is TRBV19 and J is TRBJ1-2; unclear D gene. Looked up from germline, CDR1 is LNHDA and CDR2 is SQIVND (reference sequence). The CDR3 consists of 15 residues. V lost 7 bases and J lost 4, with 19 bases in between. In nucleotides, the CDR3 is TGTGCCAGTACTTTCTCTACAGAGGGTTTCTATGGCTACACCTTC. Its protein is CASTFSTEGFYGYTF.